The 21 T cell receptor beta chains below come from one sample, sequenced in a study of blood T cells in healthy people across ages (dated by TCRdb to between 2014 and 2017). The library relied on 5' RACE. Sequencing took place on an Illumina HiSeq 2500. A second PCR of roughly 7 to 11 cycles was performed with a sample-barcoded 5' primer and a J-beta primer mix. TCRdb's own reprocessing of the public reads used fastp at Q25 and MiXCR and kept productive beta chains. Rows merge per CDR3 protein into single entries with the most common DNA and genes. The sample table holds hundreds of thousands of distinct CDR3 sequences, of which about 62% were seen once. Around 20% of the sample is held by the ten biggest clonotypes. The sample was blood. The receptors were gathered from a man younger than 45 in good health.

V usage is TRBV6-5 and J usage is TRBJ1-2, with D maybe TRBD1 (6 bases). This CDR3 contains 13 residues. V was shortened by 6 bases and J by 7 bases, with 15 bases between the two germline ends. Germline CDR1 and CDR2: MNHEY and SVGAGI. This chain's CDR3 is CASSETGRGGYTF. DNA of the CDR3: TGTGCCAGCAGCGAAACAGGGAGGGGTGGCTACACCTTC.

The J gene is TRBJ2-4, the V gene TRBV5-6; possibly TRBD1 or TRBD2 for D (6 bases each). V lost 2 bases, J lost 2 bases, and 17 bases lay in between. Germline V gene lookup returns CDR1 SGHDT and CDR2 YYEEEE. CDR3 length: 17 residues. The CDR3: CASSLGGLKGSKNIQYF. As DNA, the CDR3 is TGTGCCAGCAGCTTAGGGGGACTCAAGGGGTCCAAAAACATTCAGTACTTC.

For the CDR3, the DNA is TGCGCCAGCAGTGATGGGGGAACAGGTTCGGGGTTCAACGTCCTGACTTTC. Residues: CASSDGGTGSGFNVLTF. The chain is built from TRBV10-1 and TRBJ2-6; D tentatively reads TRBD1 or TRBD2 (5 bases each). V was trimmed by 3 bases and J by 9 bases, leaving 21 bases between them. The CDR3 has 17 residues. Germline assignment: CDR1 WNHNN and CDR2 SYGVQD (reference sequence).

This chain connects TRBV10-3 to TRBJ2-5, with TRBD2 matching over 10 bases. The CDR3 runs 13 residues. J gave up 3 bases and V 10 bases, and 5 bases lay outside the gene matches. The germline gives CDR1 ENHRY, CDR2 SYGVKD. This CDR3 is CATALAGEETQYF. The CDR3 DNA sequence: TGTGCCACCGCTCTAGCGGGGGAAGAGACCCAGTACTTC.

In nucleotides, the CDR3 is TGCAGCGTTGGGTTAGCGGGCACTGAAGCTTTCTTT. Its protein is CSVGLAGTEAFF. The rearrangement joins TRBV29-1 to TRBJ1-1; D uncertain. The germline gives CDR1 SQVTM, CDR2 ANQGSEA. The CDR3 is 12 residues long. V was shortened by 4 bases and J by 4 bases, with 10 bases between the two germline ends.

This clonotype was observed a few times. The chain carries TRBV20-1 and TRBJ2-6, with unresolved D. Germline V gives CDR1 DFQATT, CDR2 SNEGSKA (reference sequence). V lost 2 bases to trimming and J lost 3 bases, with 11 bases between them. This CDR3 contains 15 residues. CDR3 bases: TGCAGTGCTAGAACCCCGACCGGTGGGGCCAACGTCCTGACTTTC. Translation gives CSARTPTGGANVLTF.

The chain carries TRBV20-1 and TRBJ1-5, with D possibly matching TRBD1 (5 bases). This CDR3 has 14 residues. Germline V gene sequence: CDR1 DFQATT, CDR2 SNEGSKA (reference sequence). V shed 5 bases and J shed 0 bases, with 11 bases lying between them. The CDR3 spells CSAGGAYSNQPQHF. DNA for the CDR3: TGCAGTGCTGGGGGAGCCTATAGCAATCAGCCCCAGCATTTT.

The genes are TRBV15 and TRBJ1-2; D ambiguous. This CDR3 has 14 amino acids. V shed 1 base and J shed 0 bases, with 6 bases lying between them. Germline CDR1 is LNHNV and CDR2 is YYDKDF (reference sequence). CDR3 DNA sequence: TGTGCCACCAGCAGAGGGAATTCTAACTATGGCTACACCTTC. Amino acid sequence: CATSRGNSNYGYTF.

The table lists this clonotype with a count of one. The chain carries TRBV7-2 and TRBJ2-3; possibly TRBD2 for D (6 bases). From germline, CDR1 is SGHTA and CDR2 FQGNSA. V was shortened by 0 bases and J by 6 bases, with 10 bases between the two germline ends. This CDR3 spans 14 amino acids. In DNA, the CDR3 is TGTGCCAGCAGCTTAGCGCGTCGGGGGGATACGCAGTATTTT. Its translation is CASSLARRGDTQYF.

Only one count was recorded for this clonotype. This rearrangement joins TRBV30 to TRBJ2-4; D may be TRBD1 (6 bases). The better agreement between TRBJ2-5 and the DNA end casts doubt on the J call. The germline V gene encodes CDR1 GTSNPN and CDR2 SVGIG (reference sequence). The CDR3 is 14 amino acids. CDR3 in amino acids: CAWSPGTPVGTQYF. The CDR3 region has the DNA TGTGCCTGGAGTCCCGGGACACCCGTCGGGACCCAGTACTTC.

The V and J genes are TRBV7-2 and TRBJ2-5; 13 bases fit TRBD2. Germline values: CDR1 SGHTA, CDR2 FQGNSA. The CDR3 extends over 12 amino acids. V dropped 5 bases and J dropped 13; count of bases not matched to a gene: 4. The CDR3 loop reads CASSPGLAGRYF. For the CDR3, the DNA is TGTGCCAGCAGCCCGGGACTAGCGGGGAGGTACTTC.

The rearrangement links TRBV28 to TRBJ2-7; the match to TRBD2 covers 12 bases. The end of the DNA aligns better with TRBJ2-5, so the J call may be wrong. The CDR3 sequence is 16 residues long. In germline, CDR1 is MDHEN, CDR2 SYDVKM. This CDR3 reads CASSADGLAGKETQYF. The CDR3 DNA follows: TGTGCCAGCAGCGCCGACGGACTAGCGGGAAAGGAGACCCAGTACTTC.

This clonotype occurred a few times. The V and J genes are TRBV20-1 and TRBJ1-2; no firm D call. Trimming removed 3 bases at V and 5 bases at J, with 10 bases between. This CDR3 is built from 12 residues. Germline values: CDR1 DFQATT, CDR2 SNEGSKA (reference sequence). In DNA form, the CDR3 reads TGCAGTGCTAGTGGGGAATTATATGGCTACACCTTC. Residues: CSASGELYGYTF.

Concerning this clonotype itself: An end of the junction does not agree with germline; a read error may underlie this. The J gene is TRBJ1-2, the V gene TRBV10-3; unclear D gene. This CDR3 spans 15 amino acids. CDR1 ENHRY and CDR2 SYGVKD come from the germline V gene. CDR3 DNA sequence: TGTGCCACCAGTGAGGACCAGGTCCTTGGCTATGGCTACACCTTC. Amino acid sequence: CATSEDQVLGYGYTF.

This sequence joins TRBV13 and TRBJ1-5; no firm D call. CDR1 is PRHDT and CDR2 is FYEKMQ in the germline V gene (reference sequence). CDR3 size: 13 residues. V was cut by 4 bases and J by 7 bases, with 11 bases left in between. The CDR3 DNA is TGTGCCAGCAGCTCGGGCCGTCAGCAGCCCCAGCATTTT. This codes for CASSSGRQQPQHF.

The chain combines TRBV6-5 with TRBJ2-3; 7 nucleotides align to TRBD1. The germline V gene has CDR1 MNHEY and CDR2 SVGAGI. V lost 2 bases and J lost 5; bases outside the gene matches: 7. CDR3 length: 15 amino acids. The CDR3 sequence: CASSYGRYRGDTQYF. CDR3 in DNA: TGTGCCAGCAGTTACGGAAGGTACAGGGGAGATACGCAGTATTTT.

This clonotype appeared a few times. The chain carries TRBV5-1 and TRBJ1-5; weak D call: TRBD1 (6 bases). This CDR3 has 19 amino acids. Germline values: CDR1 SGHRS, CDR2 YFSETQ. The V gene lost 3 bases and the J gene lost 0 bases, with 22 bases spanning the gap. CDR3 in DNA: TGCGCCAGCAGCTGGACCCCCAGGACAGCCATCTATAGCAATCAGCCCCAGCATTTT. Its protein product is CASSWTPRTAIYSNQPQHF.

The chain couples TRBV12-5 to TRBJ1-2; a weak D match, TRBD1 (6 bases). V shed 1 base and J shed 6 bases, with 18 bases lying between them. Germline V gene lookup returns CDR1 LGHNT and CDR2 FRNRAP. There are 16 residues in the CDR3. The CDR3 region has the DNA TGTGCTAGTGGTTTGGGACCGACAGGATATACGGATGGCTACACCTTC. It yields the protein CASGLGPTGYTDGYTF.

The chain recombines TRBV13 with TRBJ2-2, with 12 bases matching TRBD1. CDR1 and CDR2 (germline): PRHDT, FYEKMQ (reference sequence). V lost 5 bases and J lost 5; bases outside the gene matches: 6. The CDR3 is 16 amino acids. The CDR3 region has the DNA TGTGCCAGCAGCACAGGGACAGGGGGCCGGACCGGGGAGCTGTTTTTT. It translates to CASSTGTGGRTGELFF. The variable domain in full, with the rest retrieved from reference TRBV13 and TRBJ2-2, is AAGVIQSPRHLIKEKRETATLKCYPIPRHDTVYWYQQGPGQDPQFLISFYEKMQSDKGSIPDRFSAQQFSDYHSELNMSSLELGDSALYFCASSTGTGGRTGELFFGEGSRLTVL.

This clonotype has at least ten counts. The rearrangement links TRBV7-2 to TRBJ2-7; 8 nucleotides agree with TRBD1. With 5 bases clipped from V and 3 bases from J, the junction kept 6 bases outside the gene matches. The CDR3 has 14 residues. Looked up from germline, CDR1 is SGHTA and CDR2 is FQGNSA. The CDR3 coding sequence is TGTGCCAGCAGCCGCAGAACAGGGGGCTACGAGCAGTACTTC. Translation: CASSRRTGGYEQYF.

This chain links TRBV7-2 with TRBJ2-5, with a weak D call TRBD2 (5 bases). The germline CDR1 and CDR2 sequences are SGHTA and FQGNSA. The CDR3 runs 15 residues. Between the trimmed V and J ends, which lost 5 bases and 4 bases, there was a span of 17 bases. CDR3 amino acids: CASSTRITSLETQYF. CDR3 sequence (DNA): TGTGCCAGCAGCACTAGGATAACCTCCCTAGAGACCCAGTACTTC.